What follows are 19 T cell receptor beta chains derived from one specimen sequenced in a study of early T cells in non-severe SARS-CoV-2 infection. TCRdb fed the 5' RACE reads into MiXCR, producing one record per CDR3 protein. There are about 26,000 distinct CDR3 sequences in the sample; less than 5% occur only once, and 5% to 7.5% lies in the top ten. Sequenced input: whole blood. Receptor source: an adult who was a healthcare worker with PCR-confirmed SARS-CoV-2 infection or an uninfected control (not recorded which).

This clonotype was detected ten times or more. The chain couples TRBV4-2 to TRBJ1-2; possible D gene TRBD1, 5 bases. Germline V lookup: CDR1 LGHNA, CDR2 YNFKEQ. V was clipped by 0 bases and J by 7 bases, with 12 bases between them. The CDR3 covers 14 residues. The DNA for the CDR3 is TGTGCCAGCAGCCAAGATCGGTTCCAGGGTGGCTACACCTTC. It translates to CASSQDRFQGGYTF.

This clonotype appeared a few times. The chain uses TRBV11-2 and TRBJ1-6, with TRBD1 as a possible D gene (6 bases). This CDR3 has 15 amino acids. In germline, CDR1 is SGHAT, CDR2 FQNNGV. Trimming removed 5 bases at V and 8 bases at J, with 16 bases between. This chain's CDR3 is CASSTYRERDSPLHF. The DNA for the CDR3 is TGTGCCAGCAGCACCTACAGGGAAAGGGATTCACCCCTCCACTTT. The whole variable domain, remainder taken from reference TRBV11-2 and TRBJ1-6, is EAGVAQSPRYKIIEKRQSVAFWCNPISGHATLYWYQQILGQGPKLLIQFQNNGVVDDSQLPKDRFSAERLKGVDSTLKIQPAKLEDSAVYLCASSTYRERDSPLHFGNGTRLTVT.

This clonotype appeared many times. V gene TRBV6-2 or TRBV6-3 combines with J gene TRBJ1-5; D unclear. The CDR3 is made up of 14 amino acids. Trimming left V 10 bases short and J 2 bases short, with 15 bases between. CDR1 is MNHEY, CDR2 SVGEGT, per germline. CDR3: CATWASGGNQPQHF. CDR3 nucleotide sequence: TGTGCCACCTGGGCCTCGGGAGGCAATCAGCCCCAGCATTTT.

Ten or more counts support this clonotype. V usage is TRBV20-1 and J usage is TRBJ2-1; 8 bases fit TRBD2. Germline assignment: CDR1 DFQATT and CDR2 SNEGSKA (reference sequence). The CDR3 is 15 amino acids. With 2 bases clipped from V and 7 bases from J, the junction kept 10 bases outside the gene matches. The CDR3 DNA follows: TGCAGTGCTAGAACATCAGCGGGAGTAGGGAATGAGCAGTTCTTC. As protein: CSARTSAGVGNEQFF.

There are many counts of this clonotype. The V call is TRBV18, the J call TRBJ1-6; D remains ambiguous. Germline loops: CDR1 KGHSH, CDR2 LQKENI. This CDR3 contains 13 residues. Between the trimmed V and J ends, which lost 2 bases and 8 bases, there was a span of 7 bases. This CDR3 is CASSPDADSPLHF. The CDR3 bases are TGTGCCAGCTCACCAGATGCGGATTCACCCCTCCACTTT.

CDR3 nucleotide sequence: TGTGCCAGCAGCTCCCACAGGGGGCCCAACGGGGAGCTGTTTTTT. Protein: CASSSHRGPNGELFF. The chain couples TRBV7-2 to TRBJ2-2; 9 bases align to TRBD1. The CDR3 runs 15 residues. The germline CDR1 and CDR2 sequences are SGHTA and FQGNSA. The junction had 7 bases not matched to a gene; V was cut back by 4 bases and J by 7 bases.

This clonotype was recorded many times. The chain is built from TRBV6-5 and TRBJ1-2; 8 bases line up with TRBD1. The CDR3 sequence is 15 residues long. After removal of 4 bases from V and 2 bases from J, the junction contained 6 bases not matched to a gene. CDR1 and CDR2 from the germline V gene are MNHEY and SVGAGI. Written as DNA, the CDR3 is TGTGCCAGCAGTTTGTACAGGGGGATCAACTATGGCTACACCTTC. This translates into CASSLYRGINYGYTF.

This clonotype was counted at least ten times. The V and J genes are TRBV5-1 and TRBJ2-5; no definite D call. V was shortened by 1 base and J by 0 bases, with 7 bases between the two germline ends. Per the germline V gene, CDR1 is SGHRS and CDR2 is YFSETQ. This CDR3 spans 14 amino acids. The CDR3 sequence: CASSLRADQETQYF. For the CDR3, the DNA is TGCGCCAGCAGCTTGCGTGCCGACCAAGAGACCCAGTACTTC.

At least ten counts were recorded for this clonotype. The CDR3, as DNA: TGTGCCAGCAGTCCCGGACACGATTTCGGGTCCCAGCATTTT. This encodes CASSPGHDFGSQHF. The genes are TRBV6-5 and TRBJ1-5; D possibly corresponds to TRBD1 (5 bases). The V end lost 5 bases, the J end lost 11 bases, and 19 bases lay between the germline ends. The CDR3 extends over 14 amino acids. Germline assignment: CDR1 MNHEY and CDR2 SVGAGI.

In its sample, this clonotype was seen many times. This chain links TRBV7-3 with TRBJ2-1; TRBD2 matches at 9 bases. Trimming at V came to 4 bases and at J to 3 bases, leaving 7 bases not matched to a gene. Germline-derived CDR1 and CDR2 are SGHTA and FQGTGA. CDR3 length equals 16 residues. The CDR3, as DNA: TGTGCCAGCAGCTCCTCGGGTAGCGGGGGCTACAATGAGCAGTTCTTC. Translation: CASSSSGSGGYNEQFF.

In its sample, this clonotype was seen many times. The V and J genes are TRBV5-1 and TRBJ2-1; 9 positions match TRBD2. V lost 0 bases and J lost 5; bases outside the gene matches: 3. Germline V gene lookup returns CDR1 SGHRS and CDR2 YFSETQ. This CDR3 is 15 amino acids long. The chain's CDR3 is CASSLVGLANNEQFF. For the CDR3, the DNA is TGCGCCAGCAGCTTGGTAGGACTAGCGAACAATGAGCAGTTCTTC. Combining the CDR3 with reference TRBV5-1 and TRBJ2-1 gives the whole variable domain KAGVTQTPRYLIKTRGQQVTLSCSPISGHRSVSWYQQTPGQGLQFLFEYFSETQRNKGNFPGRFSGRQFSNSRSEMNVSTLELGDSALYLCASSLVGLANNEQFFGPGTRLTVL.

This clonotype was seen more than once but under ten times. The chain employs TRBV5-1 and TRBJ2-2, with TRBD1 as a possible D gene (6 bases). The germline V gene has CDR1 SGHRS and CDR2 YFSETQ. V was cut by 6 bases and J by 2 bases, with 11 bases left in between. The CDR3 extends over 14 amino acids. The DNA for the CDR3 is TGCGCCAGCAACCGGGACACCAACACCGGGGAGCTGTTTTTT. The encoded protein is CASNRDTNTGELFF.

In its sample, this clonotype was seen many times. The rearrangement uses TRBV7-2 and TRBJ2-7; possibly TRBD1 for D (6 bases). The germline V gene encodes CDR1 SGHTA and CDR2 FQGNSA. V lost 1 base to trimming and J lost 2 bases, with 12 bases between them. The CDR3 is made up of 15 amino acids. The CDR3 coding sequence is TGTGCCAGCAGCTTAGATGGGGGCTTCACCTACGAGCAGTACTTC. This sequence encodes CASSLDGGFTYEQYF.

This clonotype was counted ten times or more. The J gene is TRBJ1-6, the V gene TRBV27; no definite D call. This CDR3 is built from 16 residues. With 4 bases removed from V and 0 bases from J, the gap between germline ends came to 10 bases. Germline loops: CDR1 MNHEY, CDR2 SMNVEV (reference sequence). CDR3 loop: CASSSRPSSYNSPLHF. CDR3 in DNA: TGTGCCAGCAGTTCCCGACCGAGCTCCTATAATTCACCCCTCCACTTT.

This clonotype was seen more than once but under ten times. The chain employs TRBV6-1 and TRBJ2-1; TRBD2 agrees at 13 bases. V was pared by 8 bases and J by 7 bases, with 11 bases of the junction left unmatched. Germline assignment: CDR1 MNHNS and CDR2 SASEGT. CDR3 length: 16 residues. CDR3 DNA: TGTGCCAGCCCCCGGACTAGCGGGAGATCTGCTAATGAGCAGTTCTTC. Its translation: CASPRTSGRSANEQFF.

V is TRBV29-1 and J is TRBJ2-1, with 13 bases identical to TRBD2. The CDR3 sequence is 14 residues long. V dropped 6 bases and J dropped 6; count of bases not matched to a gene: 5. Germline V CDR1 and CDR2: SQVTM, ANQGSEA. CDR3 bases: TGCAGCGTGCCGGGACTAGCGGGGTGCAATGAGCAGTTCTTC. Amino acids: CSVPGLAGCNEQFF.

The chain employs TRBV20-1 and TRBJ1-1; D is unclear. Trimming stripped 4 bases from V and 1 base from J, with 10 bases between. CDR1 and CDR2 (germline): DFQATT, SNEGSKA (reference sequence). The CDR3 loop spans 13 amino acids. CDR3 protein: CSATSDANTEAFF. The CDR3 DNA follows: TGCAGTGCTACTTCGGACGCGAACACTGAAGCTTTCTTT.

This clonotype was recorded a few times. A much larger clone is a single base away; this may be a read error. This chain links TRBV19 with TRBJ2-5; TRBD2 is a possible D gene (6 bases). Germline V gene lookup returns CDR1 LNHDA and CDR2 SQIVND (reference sequence). The CDR3 sequence is 16 residues long. The chain's CDR3 is CVSSPLLTRGTETQYF. CDR3 in DNA: TGTGTCAGTAGCCCCCTCCTTACCCGGGGGACGGAGACCCAGTACTTC.

This clonotype has at least ten counts. This chain joins TRBV29-1 and TRBJ1-2; D possibly corresponds to TRBD1 (6 bases). Trimming removed 4 bases from V and 2 bases from J, with 8 bases in between. Germline CDR1 and CDR2: SQVTM and ANQGSEA. The CDR3 is 12 residues long. This CDR3 reads CSVVGTNYGYTF. CDR3 sequence (DNA): TGCAGCGTTGTGGGGACAAACTATGGCTACACCTTC.